The 28 T cell receptor beta chains reported below all come from one sample, sequenced in a study of blood T cells in healthy people across ages. A sample-barcoded 5' primer and a J-beta primer mix were used in a second PCR of roughly 6 to 11 cycles. TCRdb re-called the 5' RACE reads with MiXCR, one entry per CDR3 protein. Found here are about 1.7 million distinct CDR3 sequences, 28% of them singletons; the top ten hold more than 6%. Material: blood. The receptors shown here come from a woman aged 25-40 years in good health.

There are a few counts of this clonotype. CDR3 nucleotide sequence: TGCGCCAGCAGCTTGGGTATCGTCAGCTATGGCTACACCTTC. It yields the protein CASSLGIVSYGYTF. The chain links TRBV5-1 to TRBJ1-2, with no clear D. The CDR3 sequence is 14 residues long. V was clipped by 0 bases and J by 4 bases, with 10 bases between them. In germline, CDR1 is SGHRS, CDR2 YFSETQ.

The rearrangement links TRBV28 to TRBJ1-3; maybe TRBD1 (6 bases). The V gene's germline CDR1 is MDHEN and CDR2 SYDVKM. The length of the CDR3 is 14 residues. V was pared by 6 bases and J by 4 bases, with 13 bases between. The CDR3 sequence: CASRSGVGGNTIYF. The CDR3 DNA reads as TGTGCCAGCAGATCAGGGGTGGGGGGAAACACCATATATTTT. Variable domain in full (rest from reference TRBV28 and TRBJ1-3): DVKVTQSSRYLVKRTGEKVFLECVQDMDHENMFWYRQDPGLGLRLIYFSYDVKMKEKGDIPEGYSVSREKKERFSLILESASTNQTSMYLCASRSGVGGNTIYFGEGSWLTVV.

Turning to this clonotype: Given a much more abundant clone one base away, this may be a read error. The V and J genes are TRBV5-1 and TRBJ2-2, with 8 positions matching TRBD1. This CDR3 is 15 amino acids long. CDR1 and CDR2 (germline): SGHRS, YFSETQ. Trimming removed 2 bases from V and 2 bases from J; junction bases left unmatched: 2. The CDR3 here is CASSFGQGNTGELFF. The CDR3 DNA follows: TGCGCCAGCAGCTTCGGACAGGGTAACACCGGGGAGCTGTTTTTT. The variable domain in full, with the rest retrieved from reference TRBV5-1 and TRBJ2-2, is KAGVTQTPRYLIKTRGQQVTLSCSPISGHRSVSWYQQTPGQGLQFLFEYFSETQRNKGNFPGRFSGRQFSNSRSEMNVSTLELGDSALYLCASSFGQGNTGELFFGEGSRLTVL.

This clonotype has at least ten counts. CDR3 residues: CASRTEISYEQYF. The CDR3 DNA reads TGTGCCAGCAGGACAGAAATATCCTACGAGCAGTACTTC. The chain joins TRBV11-2 to TRBJ2-7; TRBD1 might be the D (5 bases). V lost 6 bases to trimming and J lost 1 base, with 10 bases between them. Germline CDR1 SGHAT, CDR2 FQNNGV. This CDR3 is 13 amino acids long.

The genes are TRBV12-3 or TRBV12-4 and TRBJ2-1; 11 positions match TRBD2. The CDR3 is 15 amino acids. After removal of 3 bases from V and 9 bases from J, the junction contained 7 bases not matched to a gene. CDR3 nucleotides: TGTGCCAGCAGTTTTTGGCTAGCGGGAGGCGGTGAGCAGTTCTTC. It is translated as CASSFWLAGGGEQFF.

In this sample, this clonotype turned up many times. The J gene is TRBJ2-4, the V gene TRBV12-3 or TRBV12-4; D ambiguous. The CDR3 length is 13 residues. Trimming removed 4 bases at V and 9 bases at J, with 13 bases between. In nucleotides, the CDR3 is TGTGCCAGCAGTTACCGGACGGAAGGCATTCAGTACTTC. As protein: CASSYRTEGIQYF.

This clonotype was detected only a few times. For the CDR3, the DNA is TGTGCCAGCAGCGAAGACGTTCCATCCTACAATGAGCAGTTCTTC. The encoded protein is CASSEDVPSYNEQFF. The rearrangement links TRBV9 to TRBJ2-1; D uncertain. CDR1 and CDR2 from the germline V gene are SGDLS and YYNGEE. The ends were cut back, 3 bases at V and 1 base at J, with 11 bases in the middle. This CDR3 is 15 amino acids long.

The chain couples TRBV27 to TRBJ2-2; 8 bases are shared with TRBD2. The germline V gene encodes CDR1 MNHEY and CDR2 SMNVEV (reference sequence). V shed 1 base, J shed 2 bases, and the junction held 9 bases outside the gene matches. The CDR3 has 18 amino acids. The CDR3 nucleotides read TGTGCCAGCAGTTTATATCCAGCGGGGGAGCTCAACACCGGGGAGCTGTTTTTT. Protein: CASSLYPAGELNTGELFF.

The gene calls are TRBV12-3 or TRBV12-4 and TRBJ1-6; unclear D gene. CDR3 length: 12 residues. V was shortened by 9 bases and J by 6 bases, with 9 bases between the two germline ends. CDR3 residues: CASGRSNSPLHF. Here the CDR3 DNA reads TGTGCCAGTGGACGGTCTAATTCACCCCTCCACTTT.

The table lists this clonotype with a few counts. The chain employs TRBV6-1 and TRBJ2-7; D is uncertain. The germline V gene has CDR1 MNHNS and CDR2 SASEGT. Trimming removed 8 bases from V and 7 bases from J, with 12 bases in between. This CDR3 contains 11 residues. The CDR3 sequence: CASGTYNEQYF. As DNA, the CDR3 is TGTGCCAGCGGTACCTACAATGAGCAGTACTTC.

This chain's CDR3 is CASSSRGESGRVYNEQFF. The CDR3 coding sequence is TGTGCCAGCAGCTCCAGGGGAGAAAGCGGGAGGGTATACAATGAGCAGTTCTTC. V gene TRBV7-2 combines with J gene TRBJ2-1; 10 bases are shared with TRBD2. CDR3 length: 18 residues. Per germline, CDR1 SGHTA and CDR2 FQGNSA. The J segment lost 4 bases and the V segment lost 4 bases, leaving 13 bases of the junction unmatched.

This clonotype was detected a few times. The chain uses TRBV5-1 and TRBJ2-7; 8 bases map to TRBD1. V lost 5 bases to trimming and J lost 5 bases; unmatched junction nucleotides: 12. This CDR3 spans 15 amino acids. The germline V gene has CDR1 SGHRS and CDR2 YFSETQ. The chain's CDR3 is CASRSTGVGIHEQYF. As DNA, the CDR3 is TGCGCCAGCAGATCGACAGGGGTTGGTATCCACGAGCAGTACTTC.

This rearrangement joins TRBV11-2 to TRBJ2-1; D could derive from TRBD1 or TRBD2 (5 bases each). Germline V gives CDR1 SGHAT, CDR2 FQNNGV. The CDR3 extends over 16 amino acids. V was cut by 5 bases and J by 0 bases, with 14 bases left in between. CDR3 region: CASSHPGPSSYNEQFF. CDR3 in DNA: TGTGCCAGCAGCCACCCGGGGCCCAGCTCCTACAATGAGCAGTTCTTC. The whole variable domain, filled in from reference TRBV11-2 and TRBJ2-1, reads EAGVAQSPRYKIIEKRQSVAFWCNPISGHATLYWYQQILGQGPKLLIQFQNNGVVDDSQLPKDRFSAERLKGVDSTLKIQPAKLEDSAVYLCASSHPGPSSYNEQFFGPGTRLTVL.

V usage is TRBV10-3 and J usage is TRBJ2-1; 10 bases align to TRBD2. V was clipped by 3 bases and J by 6 bases; unmatched bases: 5. Germline V gene data show CDR1 as ENHRY and CDR2 as SYGVKD. CDR3 length: 15 residues. DNA of the CDR3: TGTGCCATCAGTGATCCTAGCGGGAGCCCCAATGAGCAGTTCTTC. Amino acid sequence: CAISDPSGSPNEQFF.

The rearrangement uses TRBV12-3 or TRBV12-4 and TRBJ2-1; 11 positions match TRBD2. This CDR3 has 16 amino acids. The ends lost 5 bases at V and 9 bases at J; junction bases unmatched: 12. The CDR3: CASSPGWTSGRAEQFF. As DNA, the CDR3 is TGTGCCAGCAGTCCCGGATGGACTAGCGGGCGGGCTGAGCAGTTCTTC.

This clonotype was seen a handful of times. The J gene is TRBJ2-1, the V gene TRBV11-2; no clear D. CDR3 length equals 15 residues. From germline, CDR1 is SGHAT and CDR2 FQNNGV. Trimming removed 0 bases from V and 4 bases from J, with 10 bases in between. CDR3 region: CASSLERLRYNEQFF. DNA for the CDR3: TGTGCCAGCAGCTTAGAACGGCTCAGGTACAATGAGCAGTTCTTC.

The V gene is TRBV5-1, the J gene TRBJ2-1; tentatively, D is TRBD1 (8 bases). The CDR3 sequence is 13 residues long. Germline assignment: CDR1 SGHRS and CDR2 YFSETQ. V dropped 4 bases and J dropped 14 bases, with 19 bases sitting between them. The CDR3 nucleotides read TGCGCCAGCAGCCCCCGTACAGGGGGGGAGGAGTTCTTC. This gives the protein CASSPRTGGEEFF.

This chain joins TRBV7-2 and TRBJ2-3; 10 bases are shared with TRBD2. Unmatched junction bases numbered 10, after V lost 3 bases and J lost 7 bases. The V gene's germline CDR1 is SGHTA and CDR2 FQGNSA. The CDR3 has 16 residues. CDR3 protein: CASSLASGGGVYTQYF. The CDR3, as DNA: TGTGCCAGCAGCTTGGCCAGCGGGGGGGGCGTATATACGCAGTATTTT.

For this clonotype: At one end the junction does not follow the germline gene, possibly because of a read error. This chain uses TRBV5-5 with TRBJ2-5; D is unresolved. The J call is doubtful: the DNA matches TRBJ2-7 better. This CDR3 contains 13 residues. Germline CDR1 SGHKS, CDR2 YYEKEE (reference sequence). CDR3 nucleotide sequence: TGTACCAGCAGCTTGGAAGCGACCTACGAGCAGTACTTC. It translates to CTSSLEATYEQYF.

This clonotype was counted at least ten times. J is TRBJ1-2 and V is TRBV7-9; D is ambiguous. The CDR3 loop spans 13 amino acids. Germline V gene lookup returns CDR1 SEHNR and CDR2 FQNEAQ (reference sequence). The CDR3 bases are TGTGCTACGGCGGGCAGCAGAAACTATGGCTACACCTTC. Amino acid sequence: CATAGSRNYGYTF.

V gene TRBV20-1 combines with J gene TRBJ2-5, with a possible D match to TRBD1 (6 bases). Germline values: CDR1 DFQATT, CDR2 SNEGSKA (reference sequence). The CDR3 length is 15 residues. V lost 5 bases, J lost 7 bases, and 23 bases lay in between. The CDR3 loop is CSAVARRQGILTQYF. CDR3 sequence (DNA): TGCAGTGCTGTGGCCCGGCGGCAGGGGATTTTGACCCAGTACTTC.

The rearrangement links TRBV11-1 to TRBJ2-2; D gene ambiguous. The V end was cut by 5 bases, the J end by 2 bases, with 6 bases between. The CDR3 length is 13 residues. Germline V gene data show CDR1 as SGHAT and CDR2 as FQDESV (reference sequence). The chain's CDR3 is CASSPVNTGELFF. As DNA, the CDR3 is TGTGCCAGCAGCCCCGTTAACACCGGGGAGCTGTTTTTT.

This clonotype has only a few counts. The V gene is TRBV11-3, the J gene TRBJ2-4; D remains unclear. V was shortened by 0 bases and J by 8 bases, with 8 bases between the two germline ends. Germline lookup yields CDR1 SGHNT and CDR2 YENEEA. The CDR3 is made up of 13 amino acids. This CDR3 is CASSLDTTDIQYF. The CDR3 DNA is TGTGCCAGCAGCTTAGATACTACGGACATTCAGTACTTC.

This clonotype was recorded a few times. The rearrangement uses TRBV7-2 and TRBJ2-7; TRBD2 is a possible D gene (5 bases). Judging by the DNA end, TRBJ2-5 fits better; the J call may be wrong. Germline assignment: CDR1 SGHTA and CDR2 FQGNSA. CDR3 length: 14 residues. DNA for the CDR3: TGTGCCAGCAGCTTGGAGAATTCGGGGGAGACCCAGTACTTC. It translates to CASSLENSGETQYF.

The chain links TRBV27 to TRBJ2-5; 10 bases match TRBD2. The length of the CDR3 is 17 residues. V trimming: 5 bases; J trimming: 13 bases; junction bases outside the gene matches: 22. Germline-derived CDR1 and CDR2 are MNHEY and SMNVEV (reference sequence). The CDR3 sequence is CASSPGDSSGGYNELYF. The DNA for the CDR3 is TGTGCCAGCAGTCCGGGAGATTCTAGCGGGGGTTATAATGAGCTGTACTTC.

Turning to this clonotype: Since a much larger clone is just one base distant, this may be a read error. V gene TRBV6-6 combines with J gene TRBJ2-1; D call uncertain. V lost 4 bases, J lost 10 bases, and 14 bases lay in between. The CDR3 is made up of 13 amino acids. Germline CDR1 is MNHNY and CDR2 is SVGAGI (reference sequence). The DNA of the CDR3 is TGTGCCAGCAGTTTTCCGGGCCTCCCCGAGCAGTTCTTC. This translates into CASSFPGLPEQFF.

CDR3 sequence: CASSGWTEETQYF. The DNA of the CDR3 is TGTGCCAGCAGCGGATGGACAGAAGAGACCCAGTACTTC. The V call is TRBV9, the J call TRBJ2-5, with TRBD1 as a possible D gene (6 bases). This CDR3 is built from 13 residues. Germline loops: CDR1 SGDLS, CDR2 YYNGEE. V gave up 3 bases and J gave up 3 bases, with 9 bases separating them.

This clonotype appeared once. The rearrangement links TRBV20-1 to TRBJ2-7; possible D gene TRBD1, 6 bases. CDR1 and CDR2 (germline): DFQATT, SNEGSKA (reference sequence). The CDR3 is made up of 13 amino acids. The V and J ends lost 8 bases and 7 bases respectively, with 21 bases between them. The CDR3 sequence: CSSPRGLDNEQYF. In nucleotides, the CDR3 is TGCAGTTCACCTAGGGGGTTGGACAATGAGCAGTACTTC.